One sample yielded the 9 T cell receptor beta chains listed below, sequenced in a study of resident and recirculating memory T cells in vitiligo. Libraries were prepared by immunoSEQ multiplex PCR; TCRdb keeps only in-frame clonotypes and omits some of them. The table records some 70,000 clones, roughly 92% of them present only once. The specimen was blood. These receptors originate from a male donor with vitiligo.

The chain's CDR3 is CASSLQGLGPYEQYF. The CDR3 region has the DNA TGTGCCAGCAGCTTACAGGGACTGGGGCCCTACGAGCAGTACTTC. The V gene is TRBV7-9, the J gene TRBJ2-7, with D maybe TRBD2 (6 bases). From germline, CDR1 is SEHNR and CDR2 FQNEAQ (reference sequence). Trimming left V 2 bases short and J 2 bases short, with 13 bases between. The CDR3 contains 15 residues.

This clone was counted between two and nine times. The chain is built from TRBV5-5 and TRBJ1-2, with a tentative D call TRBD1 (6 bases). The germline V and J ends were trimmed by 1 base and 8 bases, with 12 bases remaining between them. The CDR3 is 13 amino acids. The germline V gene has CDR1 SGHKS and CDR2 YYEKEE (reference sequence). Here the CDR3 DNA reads TGTGCCAGCAGCTTGCCAGGGGTAAGCGGCTACACCTTC. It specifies CASSLPGVSGYTF.

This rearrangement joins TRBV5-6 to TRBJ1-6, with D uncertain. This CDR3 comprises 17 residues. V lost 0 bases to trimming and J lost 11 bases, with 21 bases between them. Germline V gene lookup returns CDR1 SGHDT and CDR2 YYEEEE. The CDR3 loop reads CASSLGPVSRSGAPLHF. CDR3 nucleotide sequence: TGTGCCAGCAGCTTGGGACCCGTCTCGCGTTCAGGTGCACCCCTCCACTTT.

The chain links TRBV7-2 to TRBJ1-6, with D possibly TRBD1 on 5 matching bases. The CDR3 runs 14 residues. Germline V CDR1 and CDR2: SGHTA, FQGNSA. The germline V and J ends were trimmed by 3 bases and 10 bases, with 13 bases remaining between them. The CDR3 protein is CASSLGLLGSPLHF. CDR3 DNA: TGTGCCAGCAGCTTGGGGCTATTGGGATCACCCCTCCACTTT.

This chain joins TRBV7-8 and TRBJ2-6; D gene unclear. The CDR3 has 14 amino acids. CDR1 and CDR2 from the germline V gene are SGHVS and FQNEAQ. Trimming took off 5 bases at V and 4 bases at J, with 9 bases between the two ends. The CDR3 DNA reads TGTGCCAGCAGCGAGGTCACCGGGGCCAACGTCCTGACTTTC. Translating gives CASSEVTGANVLTF.

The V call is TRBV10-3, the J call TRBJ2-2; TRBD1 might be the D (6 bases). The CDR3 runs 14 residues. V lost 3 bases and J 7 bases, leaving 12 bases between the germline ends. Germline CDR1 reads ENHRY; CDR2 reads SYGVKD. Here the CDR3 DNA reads TGTGCCATCAGTGAACAGGGTAGTAACGGGGAGCTGTTTTTT. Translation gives CAISEQGSNGELFF.

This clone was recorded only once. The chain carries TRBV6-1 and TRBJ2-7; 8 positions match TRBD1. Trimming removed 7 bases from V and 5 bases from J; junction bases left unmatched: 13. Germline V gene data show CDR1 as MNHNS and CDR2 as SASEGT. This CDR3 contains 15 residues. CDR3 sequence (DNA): TGTGCCAGCACCGTAAGGCGACAGGGGATGGACGAGCAGTACTTC. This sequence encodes CASTVRRQGMDEQYF.

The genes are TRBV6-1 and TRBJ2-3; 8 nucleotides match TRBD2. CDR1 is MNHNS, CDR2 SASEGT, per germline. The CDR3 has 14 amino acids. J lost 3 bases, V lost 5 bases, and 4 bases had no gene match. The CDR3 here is CASSTGGVTDTQYF. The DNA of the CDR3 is TGTGCCAGCAGTACGGGGGGGGTTACAGATACGCAGTATTTT.

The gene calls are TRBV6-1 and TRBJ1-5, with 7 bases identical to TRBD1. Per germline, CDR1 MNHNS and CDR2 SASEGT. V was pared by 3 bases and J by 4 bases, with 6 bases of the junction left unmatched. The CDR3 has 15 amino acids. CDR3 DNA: TGTGCCAGCAGTGACTTATCCAGGGGGAATCAGCCCCAGCATTTT. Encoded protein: CASSDLSRGNQPQHF.